This T cell receptor beta chain was sequenced for a study of human T cells and chemical hapten exposure. Study-level results: Expanded TCRs showed more large CDR3 clusters than pre-sensitization or healthy control sets. DPC sensitization produced no change in TCRs with frequency above 1 in 1000.

As for this clonotype: What it binds is unknown.

The time point: pre-sensitization, week 0. Treatment meaning: therapeutic diphenylcyclopropenone sensitization with weekly scalp DPC. It was the library that attached unique molecular identifiers to individual cDNA molecules. TCRdb re-called the RACE reads through MiXCR, storing one row per CDR3 protein. Of some 36,000 distinct CDR3 sequences in the sample, 7.6% were seen once. The CDR3 runs to 14 residues. Germline V gene lookup returns CDR1 LNHDA and CDR2 SQIVND (reference sequence). Trimming pared 6 bases from V and 1 base from J, leaving 10 bases between. This TCR derives from a woman aged 50 to 65 with alopecia areata. Some clones in this sample may be carry-over from other donors' samples. This specimen was whole blood, taken in connection with sensitization to the hapten diphenylcyclopropenone (DPC). The chain uses TRBV19 and TRBJ2-1; unclear D gene. CDR3 DNA sequence: TGTGCCAGTAGAGTGGCGGCGTCCTACAATGAGCAGTTCTTC. Protein: CASRVAASYNEQFF.